This TCR beta chain appears in the sequencing data of a study of cytomegalovirus exposure and HLA in healthy donors. PCR used 60 Vbeta primers and 13 Jbeta primers. In the original processing: About 9.9 million of the about 80 million unique TCR beta chains counted in a later analysis were shared. Data came from immunoSEQ multiplex PCR; TCRdb stores just in-frame clones and leaves some out. From that table come the V and J calls and clone size; the DNA was used to work out D and trimming. The sample holds 130,000 to 150,000 clones; around 85% are singletons and the top ten take 8.8%. Germline CDR1 is SGHRS and CDR2 is YFSETQ. V shed 0 bases and J shed 4 bases, with 9 bases lying between them. CDR3 length: 14 amino acids.

The sample consisted of PBMCs. This clonotype was sampled from a woman in her forties or fifties in good health and CMV-seropositive. The chain is built from TRBV5-1 and TRBJ2-3; a possible D gene is TRBD2 (6 bases). The chain's CDR3 is CASSLGLAPDTQYF. The CDR3 bases are TGCGCCAGCAGCTTGGGGCTAGCGCCAGATACGCAGTATTTT.